The entry below describes one TCR beta chain. This clonotype was counted a few times. The target of this receptor is not known. No quality values exist for individual bases; no much larger clone is one base distant. The data were obtained in a study of regulatory T cells in long-lasting Graves disease (TCRdb year 2021). For the wider study: Persistent Graves' disease meant more than 5 years of antithyroid drug treatment with TSH receptor autoantibodies that stayed positive. This study used TCR sequencing and RNA sequencing of peripheral blood to compare persistent Graves' disease patients against newly diagnosed Graves' disease patients. The study was registered as a clinical trial and conducted in China. TCR sequencing covered around 13 persistent and roughly 20 newly diagnosed Graves' disease patients, around 35 samples in total. Persistent Graves' disease patients in the clinical cohort had taken antithyroid drugs for roughly ten years on average.

Library creation used multiplex PCR. The reads were generated on an Illumina HiSeq 4000. To build TCR beta libraries, CDR3 regions were amplified by Arm-PCR using iRepertoire HTBI primers. Before sequencing, the PCR products underwent gel purification. In the source study's methods: Across samples, 55 to 80 TRBV and 13 to 15 TRBJ segments were identified and used for gene usage analysis of CDR3 amino acid clonotypes. Filtered high-quality paired reads were merged into contigs using COPE and FqMerger. BLAST was used to align contigs to IMGT TRBV, TRBD and TRBJ reference genes, and CDR3 was defined according to IMGT. Any clonotype with a frequency above 0.1% was counted as a highly expanded clone. Shannon entropy was used to measure repertoire diversity, and the Gini coefficient was used to measure V-J evenness. Clonotypes shared by more than one individual were considered public. TCRdb reran the public reads through fastp at Q25 and MiXCR, keeping productive beta chains. Each CDR3 protein gets just one entry, which takes the most common genes and DNA from the rows behind it. The V and J calls and clone size are TCRdb's, not the authors'. Here the sample has hundreds of thousands of distinct CDR3 sequences; roughly 22% occur a single time. Of the sample, around 14% is held by the ten largest clones.

What the study reported, not specific to this receptor: More public clonotypes were shared among persistent patients (over 2,500) than among newly diagnosed patients (roughly 1,000). As a limitation, the authors acknowledged that the small sample size may reduce accuracy. Sequencing and analysis were restricted to the TCR beta chain. Only peripheral blood was studied, because thyroid tissue, the primary lesion, was inaccessible. Preferential use of TRBV28, TRBJ1-2 and TRBJ2-5 was observed in persistent disease, whereas TRBV20-1 and TRBJ2-1 were favored in newly diagnosed disease. Compared with newly diagnosed patients, patients with persistent Graves' disease had lower TCR Shannon entropy and fewer highly expanded clones, which suggests clonal expansion.

The germline V gene (reference sequence) provides CDR1 SEHNR and CDR2 FQNEAQ. From its cysteine to its phenylalanine, the CDR3 spans 15 amino acids. Only CDR3 DNA is held: 45 bases, read in frame from base 1. Trimming accounts for 1 base at V and 1 base at J, while the number of junction bases matched to no gene is 3. The time point label, read with the paper, signifies: persistent/refractory GD, antithyroid drugs over 5 years with positive TRAb. For both TCR sequencing and RNA sequencing, RNA was extracted from PBMCs in TRIzol. The diagnosis of Graves' disease followed American Thyroid Association guidelines. The patients came from an endocrinology department in Xi'an, China. From each patient, 8 to 10 milliliters of peripheral blood was collected into an EDTA anticoagulant tube. Ficoll Paque Plus density gradient separation was used to isolate PBMCs, and no additional T cell sorting was done. An Agilent 2100 Bioanalyzer and agarose gel were used to check RNA quality, while a NanoDrop 2000 measured RNA concentration.

This chain is built from TRBV7-9 and TRBJ1-1; TRBD1 matches 7 bases in the middle. Source: peripheral blood mononuclear cells (PBMCs), taken when the disease was refractory, from a patient treated with antithyroid drugs. The receptor was isolated from a female donor with Graves disease. The nucleotide sequence reads TGTGCCAGCAGCTTAGTTACAGGGGCGAACACTGAAGCTTTCTTT. Its product reads: CASSLVTGANTEAFF.